The subject of this entry is one T cell receptor beta chain. Antigen specificity is unknown. Repertoires were generated with immunoSEQ multiplex PCR, while TCRdb's copy carries only in-frame clones and drops some. This repertoire shows tens of thousands of clones, 93% found once; its top ten account for more than 2%. This CDR3 contains 15 residues. V was pared by 4 bases and J by 0 bases, with 14 bases between. Germline V gene lookup returns CDR1 SGHRS and CDR2 YFSETQ. This entry comes from a study of PD-1 blockade in classical Hodgkin lymphoma. Study results and caveats: It was reported that newly diagnosed patients had less baseline TCR diversity than healthy donors. Repertoire differences lack defined causes, possibly disease activity or prior therapy.

Time point of the sample: newly diagnosed, previously untreated cHL patient sample. Acting as the comparison were PBMCs from newly diagnosed, untreated classical Hodgkin lymphoma. The chain joins TRBV5-1 to TRBJ2-7; maybe TRBD1 (6 bases). This receptor was taken from a human donor with classical Hodgkin lymphoma. The sequencing input was peripheral blood mononuclear cells (PBMCs). The CDR3 here is CASSRGQIGSYEQYF. For the CDR3, the DNA is TGCGCCAGCAGCCGGGGACAAATAGGCTCCTACGAGCAGTACTTC.